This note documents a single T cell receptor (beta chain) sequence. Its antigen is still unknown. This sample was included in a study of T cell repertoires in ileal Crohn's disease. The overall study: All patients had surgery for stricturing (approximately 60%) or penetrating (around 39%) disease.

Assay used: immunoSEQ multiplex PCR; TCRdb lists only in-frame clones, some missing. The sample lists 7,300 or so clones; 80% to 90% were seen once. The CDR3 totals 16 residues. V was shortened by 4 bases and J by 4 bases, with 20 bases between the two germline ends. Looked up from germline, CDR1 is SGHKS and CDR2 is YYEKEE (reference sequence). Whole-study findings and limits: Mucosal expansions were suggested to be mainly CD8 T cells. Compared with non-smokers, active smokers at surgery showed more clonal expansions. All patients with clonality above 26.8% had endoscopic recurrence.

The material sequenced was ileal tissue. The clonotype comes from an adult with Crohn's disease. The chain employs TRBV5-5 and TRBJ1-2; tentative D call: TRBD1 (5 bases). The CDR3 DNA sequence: TGTGCCAGCAGCCCCACCGCAACGACAGCTTCCTATGGCTACACCTTC. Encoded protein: CASSPTATTASYGYTF.